Below, 14 T cell receptor beta chains from the same sample are listed, as sequenced in a study of T cell responses to AZD1222 COVID-19 vaccine. Sequencing used immunoSEQ multiplex PCR; TCRdb keeps in-frame clones, though not all of them. The table has over 150,000 clones, around 89% seen once; the top ten hold about 6.9%. This material consisted of peripheral blood, taken on day 0 of AZD1222 vaccination. These receptor sequences come from an adult in good health.

The count of this clone is one. The chain links TRBV3-1 (or the pseudogene TRBV3-2) to TRBJ2-1, with a possible D match to TRBD2 (6 bases). The germline CDR1 and CDR2 sequences are LGHDT and YNNKEL (reference sequence). The V gene lost 0 bases and the J gene lost 0 bases, with 15 bases spanning the gap. CDR3 length: 18 residues. For the CDR3, the DNA is TGTGCCAGCAGCCAAGAGGGTAATAGCGGTAGCTCCTACAATGAGCAGTTCTTC. This gives the protein CASSQEGNSGSSYNEQFF.

CDR3 coding DNA: TGTGCTAGTAGTTCGACAGACAATCAGCCCCAGCATTTT. It encodes CASSSTDNQPQHF. The chain couples TRBV12-5 to TRBJ1-5; a weak D match, TRBD1 (5 bases). CDR1 is LGHNT and CDR2 is FRNRAP in the germline V gene. CDR3 length equals 13 residues. Trimming shortened V by 8 bases and J by 3 bases, and 11 bases separated the two germline ends.

The chain carries TRBV19 and TRBJ2-1; 7 nucleotides agree with TRBD1. Losses at the gene ends were 2 bases for V and 4 bases for J; bases not matched to a gene: 14. CDR3 length: 18 amino acids. The germline gives CDR1 LNHDA, CDR2 SQIVND (reference sequence). The CDR3 protein is CASSILGIRDRKYNEQFF. As DNA, the CDR3 is TGTGCCAGTAGTATACTAGGGATCCGGGACAGAAAGTACAATGAGCAGTTCTTC. Complete variable domain (other parts from reference TRBV19 and TRBJ2-1): DGGITQSPKYLFRKEGQNVTLSCEQNLNHDAMYWYRQDPGQGLRLIYYSQIVNDFQKGDIAEGYSVSREKKESFPLTVTSAQKNPTAFYLCASSILGIRDRKYNEQFFGPGTRLTVL.

The chain has TRBV12-3 or TRBV12-4 and TRBJ1-4; 8 bases line up with TRBD1. The CDR3 extends over 12 amino acids. With 8 bases clipped from V and 8 bases from J, the junction kept 4 bases outside the gene matches. The DNA for the CDR3 is TGTGCCAGCCAGACAGGGGTCGAAAAACTGTTTTTT. This codes for CASQTGVEKLFF.

This chain links TRBV3-1 (or the pseudogene TRBV3-2) with TRBJ1-5, with a tentative D call TRBD1 (6 bases). The germline V gene has CDR1 LGHDT and CDR2 YNNKEL (reference sequence). V was cut by 0 bases and J by 8 bases, with 14 bases left in between. The CDR3 spans 15 residues. This CDR3 reads CASSQDPTGFKPQHF. The CDR3 nucleotides read TGTGCCAGCAGCCAAGATCCCACAGGGTTTAAGCCCCAGCATTTT.

V is TRBV6-5 and J is TRBJ2-7; 7 bases are a match to TRBD1. CDR1 and CDR2 from the germline V gene are MNHEY and SVGAGI. The CDR3 contains 15 residues. With 6 bases clipped from V and 0 bases from J, the junction kept 8 bases outside the gene matches. The CDR3 reads CASRKGDSRSYEQYF. The CDR3 DNA follows: TGTGCCAGCAGGAAAGGGGACAGCCGCTCCTACGAGCAGTACTTC.

The genes are TRBV7-3 and TRBJ2-1; D unclear. The CDR3 contains 14 residues. Per germline, CDR1 SGHTA and CDR2 FQGTGA. V gave up 5 bases and J gave up 6 bases, with 14 bases separating them. The CDR3 loop reads CASSTETSPNEQFF. The CDR3 nucleotides are TGTGCCAGCAGCACCGAGACAAGCCCCAATGAGCAGTTCTTC.

This clone appeared a single time. The rearrangement links TRBV5-1 to TRBJ2-5; 7 nucleotides align to TRBD1. The junction had 4 bases not matched to a gene; V was cut back by 4 bases and J by 4 bases. The CDR3 length is 13 residues. Germline V gene sequence: CDR1 SGHRS, CDR2 YFSETQ. CDR3 sequence reads: CASSPTGLETQYF. The CDR3 region has the DNA TGCGCCAGCAGCCCGACAGGGTTAGAGACCCAGTACTTC.

The V and J genes are TRBV5-6 and TRBJ2-7, with D uncertain. Trimming took off 0 bases at V and 5 bases at J, with 6 bases between the two ends. CDR1 SGHDT and CDR2 YYEEEE come from the germline V gene. The CDR3 length is 12 residues. CDR3 nucleotides: TGTGCCAGCAGCTTGGTTGGGGACGAGCAGTACGTC. Protein: CASSLVGDEQYV.

This clone was counted a few times. V usage is TRBV7-8 and J usage is TRBJ2-5; TRBD2 is a possible D gene (5 bases). The V and J ends lost 5 bases and 4 bases respectively, with 17 bases between them. CDR3 length equals 15 residues. Germline CDR1 SGHVS, CDR2 FQNEAQ. CDR3 DNA sequence: TGTGCCAGCAGCGTCGGGGTAGGAAATGGAGAGACCCAGTACTTC. Its protein is CASSVGVGNGETQYF.

The V and J genes are TRBV29-1 and TRBJ2-1; 8 nucleotides match TRBD2. The CDR3 is 17 residues long. The trim removed 0 bases at V and 10 bases at J, leaving 17 bases unmatched. Germline V gene lookup returns CDR1 SQVTM and CDR2 ANQGSEA. The CDR3 coding sequence is TGCAGCGTTGAAGATAAGGGACTAGGCTTGGTGGGGAAAGAGCAGTTCTTC. It encodes CSVEDKGLGLVGKEQFF.

The V gene is TRBV7-2, the J gene TRBJ1-4, with no clear D. Trimming left V 6 bases short and J 4 bases short, with 12 bases between. From germline, CDR1 is SGHTA and CDR2 FQGNSA. This CDR3 region has 14 residues. The chain's CDR3 is CASRDGPYNEKLFF. The CDR3 coding sequence is TGTGCCAGCAGAGACGGGCCCTATAATGAAAAACTGTTTTTT.

The chain recombines TRBV4-2 with TRBJ2-1; TRBD1 might be the D (6 bases). The CDR3 is made up of 15 amino acids. Germline lookup yields CDR1 LGHNA and CDR2 YNFKEQ. V was trimmed by 0 bases and J by 2 bases, leaving 8 bases between them. The CDR3 DNA is TGTGCCAGCAGCCAAGACGGGACACCCTACAATGAGCAGTTCTTC. It yields the protein CASSQDGTPYNEQFF.

This clone occurred a few times. The chain carries TRBV5-1 and TRBJ1-4, with 8 bases identical to TRBD1. The germline V gene encodes CDR1 SGHRS and CDR2 YFSETQ. The V segment lost 1 base and the J segment 13 bases; nucleotides outside the gene matches: 6. This CDR3 region has 13 residues. CDR3 region: CASSLIGQGALFF. The CDR3 DNA reads TGCGCCAGCAGCTTGATAGGACAGGGCGCACTGTTTTTT.